This T cell receptor (beta chain) derives from a study of blood T cell repertoires in COVID-19. About the research overall: Material from acute and convalescent COVID-19 was sourced from the United States, Italy and Spain.

Participants were placed into cohorts based on the clinical history they reported. Contact with a PCR-confirmed or clinician-diagnosed COVID-19 case occurred within 2 weeks of entry. Method: immunoSEQ multiplex PCR; TCRdb's copy keeps in-frame clones and lacks some. Altogether over 250,000 clones are present, 80% to 85% being singletons, with the ten largest covering less than 5.5%. This CDR3 comprises 12 residues. Germline V gene lookup returns CDR1 LGHDT and CDR2 YNNKEL (reference sequence). V dropped 1 base and J dropped 8 bases, with 8 bases sitting between them. Sequenced material: PBMCs or T cells enriched from blood (not recorded which). The chain links TRBV3-1 (or the pseudogene TRBV3-2) to TRBJ1-2; unclear D gene. The source is a middle-aged man who had been exposed to COVID-19. CDR3 protein: CASSQGDHGYTF. The DNA of the CDR3 is TGTGCCAGCAGCCAAGGAGATCACGGCTACACCTTC.